Listed below are T cell receptor beta chains from one sample, sequenced in a study of identical twins. TCRdb analysed the 5' RACE reads with MiXCR anew, one entry per CDR3 protein. The table includes fewer than 500,000 distinct CDR3 sequences, roughly 24% detected once. This sample also belongs to another study, concerning T cells expressing NK-cell markers.

Sequenced material: CD4+ T cells sorted from blood. The receptors derive from a woman aged 18 to 35 in good health. CDR3s include the opening cysteine and the closing phenylalanine or tryptophan. The D gene is left open where the match is weak. Not all rows give a size; the values are once, few, many and, for expanded clones, a class.

J gene	V gene	CDR3 length	D gene	clone size	CDR3 DNA	CDR3 protein
TRBJ1-1	TRBV5-1	14	TRBD1	.	TGCGCCAGCAGCTCACAGGGGGCAGGTACTGAAGCTTTCTTT	CASSSQGAGTEAFF
TRBJ1-1	TRBV6-5	14	.	few	TGTGCCAGCAGTTCCGGCCGGGCGAGATCTGAAGCTTTCTTT	CASSSGRARSEAFF
TRBJ2-5	TRBV5-6	12	.	.	TGTGCCAGCTCCCCGGCCCAAGAGACCCAGTACTTC	CASSPAQETQYF
TRBJ2-5	TRBV12-3/TRBV12-4	14	.	.	TGTGCCAGCAGCCCGACAGGTAATCAAGAGACCCAGTACTTC	CASSPTGNQETQYF
TRBJ2-1	TRBV15	15	.	.	TGTGCCACCAGCAGAGGGTTGCTGGTCGGCAATGAGCAGTTCTTC	CATSRGLLVGNEQFF
TRBJ2-1	TRBV7-2	15	TRBD2	.	TGTGCCAGCAGCTTAGCTAGCGGGAGGGCCGTTGAGCAGTTCTTC	CASSLASGRAVEQFF
TRBJ1-1	TRBV20-1	14	.	.	TGCAGTGCCCATTGGGGGGGAATGAACACTGAAGCTTTCTTT	CSAHWGGMNTEAFF
TRBJ2-7	TRBV20-1	13	TRBD1	few	TGCAGTGCTAGTTGGACAGGGAGCTACGAGCAGTACTTC	CSASWTGSYEQYF
TRBJ1-1	TRBV12-3/TRBV12-4	14	.	once	TGTGCCAGCACCTGGAGGGGAATGAACACTGAAGCTTTCTTT	CASTWRGMNTEAFF
TRBJ2-7	TRBV6-5	14	.	.	TGTGCCAGCAGTTTACAGGGTTTGGGCTACGAGCAGTACTTC	CASSLQGLGYEQYF
TRBJ2-7	TRBV3-1	15	TRBD1	.	TGTGCCAGCAGCCGCGGGACAGGGGCGTCCTACGAGCAGTACTTC	CASSRGTGASYEQYF
TRBJ1-1	TRBV14	16	.	few	TGTGCCAGCAGCCAAATCGGCAGGACCGTGAACACTGAAGCTTTCTTT	CASSQIGRTVNTEAFF
TRBJ2-7	TRBV9	16	TRBD2	.	TGTGCCAGCAGCGTAGACCCGACTAGCCGAGGATACGAGCAGTACTTC	CASSVDPTSRGYEQYF
TRBJ1-2	TRBV5-1	16	.	.	TGCGCCAGCAGCCCGACGGCGGGAATAACTAGCTATGGCTACACCTTC	CASSPTAGITSYGYTF
TRBJ2-3	TRBV11-3	14	.	few	TGTGCCAGCAGCTTAGTATCGGTTTCAGATACGCAGTATTTT	CASSLVSVSDTQYF
TRBJ2-5	TRBV7-2	11	.	many	TGTGCCAGCAGCAATCAAGAGACCCAGTACTTC	CASSNQETQYF
TRBJ2-7	TRBV20-1	13	TRBD2	.	TGCAGTGCGCCCCCTAGCGGGAGCACCGAGCAGTACTTC	CSAPPSGSTEQYF
TRBJ2-1	TRBV12-3/TRBV12-4	15	TRBD2	few	TGTGCCAGCAGTTTTGGCGGGAGCTACTACAATGAGCAGTTCTTC	CASSFGGSYYNEQFF
TRBJ2-5	TRBV7-6	12	.	.	TGTGCCAGCAGCCTGTCAGTGGAGACCCAGTACTTC	CASSLSVETQYF
TRBJ2-1	TRBV3-1	15	.	.	TGTGCCAGCAGCCAAGACGGGGCAGGGTACAATGAGCAGTTCTTC	CASSQDGAGYNEQFF
TRBJ2-2	TRBV10-3	15	TRBD2	few	TGTGCCATCAGATCAACTAGCGGGTCCACCGGGGAGCTGTTTTTT	CAIRSTSGSTGELFF
TRBJ2-1	TRBV20-1	15	.	.	TGCAGTGCTAGCCCTAGGCTCCTAAACAACAATGAGCAGTTCTTC	CSASPRLLNNNEQFF
TRBJ2-3	TRBV20-1	13	.	.	TGCAGTGCGAAAGTTGGAAGCACAGATACGCAGTATTTT	CSAKVGSTDTQYF
TRBJ2-3	TRBV7-6	15	TRBD1	few	TGTGCCAGCAGCCCCAGGACAGGAGCAACAGATACGCAGTATTTT	CASSPRTGATDTQYF
TRBJ2-3	TRBV7-2	16	TRBD2	.	TGTGCCAGCAGCCGGCGACTAGCGGTGAGCACAGATACGCAGTATTTT	CASSRRLAVSTDTQYF
TRBJ2-5	TRBV5-4	14	.	.	TGTGCCAGCAGCTTGTCGTCGACCCAAGAGACCCAGTACTTC	CASSLSSTQETQYF
TRBJ1-2	TRBV5-5	12	.	few	TGTGCCAGCAGCTTTTGGGGGTTCGGCTACACCTTC	CASSFWGFGYTF
TRBJ2-2	TRBV6-1	14	TRBD1	few	TGTGCCAGCAATCTAGACAGGGGGCACAGGGAGCTGTTTTTT	CASNLDRGHRELFF
TRBJ1-1	TRBV7-9	16	.	.	TGTGCCAGCAGCTTATCACCGACTGGGAGCAGGGCCGAAGCTTTCTTT	CASSLSPTGSRAEAFF